Below are 7 T cell receptor beta chains sequenced from a single sample in a study of OX40 agonist ivuxolimab in advanced cancers. Some clones are missing from TCRdb's copy, which holds only in-frame ones; the method was immunoSEQ multiplex PCR. This table holds tens of thousands of clones, approximately 90% found once. The sequencing used CD4+ or CD8+ T cells sorted from blood, collected in a trial of the OX40 agonist ivuxolimab. The receptors derive from an adult with an advanced solid tumor such as melanoma, head and neck, liver or kidney cancer.

J is TRBJ1-3 and V is TRBV7-9; D remains unclear. The germline V gene has CDR1 SEHNR and CDR2 FQNEAQ (reference sequence). This CDR3 spans 13 amino acids. The ends were cut back, 3 bases at V and 8 bases at J, with 11 bases in the middle. The CDR3 DNA is TGTGCCAGCAGCTTCTTTGCCCAGGACACCATATATTTT. Amino acid sequence: CASSFFAQDTIYF.

The V gene is TRBV7-8, the J gene TRBJ2-3; D might be TRBD1 or TRBD2, each matching 5 bases. The V end lost 6 bases, the J end lost 0 bases, and 19 bases lay between the germline ends. The CDR3 runs 17 residues. Germline V gene sequence: CDR1 SGHVS, CDR2 FQNEAQ. The CDR3 here is CASRSTGTETSTDTQYF. Here the CDR3 DNA reads TGTGCCAGCAGATCGACCGGGACGGAGACTAGCACAGATACGCAGTATTTT.

The count of this clone is one. J is TRBJ1-2 and V is TRBV15; D gene unclear. CDR3 size: 20 residues. V was shortened by 3 bases and J by 0 bases, with 26 bases between the two germline ends. The V gene's germline CDR1 is LNHNV and CDR2 YYDKDF (reference sequence). Here the CDR3 DNA reads TGTGCCACCAGCAGCTCACTCCGGGTTCCTAGAATCCAAGCTAACTATGGCTACACCTTC. Translating it yields CATSSSLRVPRIQANYGYTF.

The V call is TRBV7-8, the J call TRBJ2-1, with D hard to call. With 3 bases removed from V and 0 bases from J, the gap between germline ends came to 18 bases. The CDR3 is made up of 18 amino acids. CDR1 is SGHVS, CDR2 FQNEAQ, per germline. The DNA for the CDR3 is TGTGCCAGCAGCTTGAGACCGGGTTTCGAAGCCTCCTACAATGAGCAGTTCTTC. Protein: CASSLRPGFEASYNEQFF.

The chain carries TRBV27 and TRBJ2-1; 7 bases agree with TRBD2. The CDR3 runs 14 residues. The junction had 7 bases not matched to a gene; V was cut back by 6 bases and J by 5 bases. Germline V CDR1 and CDR2: MNHEY, SMNVEV (reference sequence). The CDR3 DNA follows: TGTGCCAGCAGGGGACTAACGAAAGACAATGAGCAGTTCTTC. This gives the protein CASRGLTKDNEQFF.

This chain joins TRBV5-1 and TRBJ2-5; maybe TRBD2 (5 bases). The germline gives CDR1 SGHRS, CDR2 YFSETQ. The ends were cut back, 0 bases at V and 7 bases at J, with 13 bases in the middle. The CDR3 spans 14 residues. CDR3 amino acids: CASSLGPQAGTQYF. The CDR3 region has the DNA TGCGCCAGCAGCTTGGGTCCCCAGGCGGGGACCCAGTACTTC. Full variable domain (rest looked up from reference TRBV5-1 and TRBJ2-5): KAGVTQTPRYLIKTRGQQVTLSCSPISGHRSVSWYQQTPGQGLQFLFEYFSETQRNKGNFPGRFSGRQFSNSRSEMNVSTLELGDSALYLCASSLGPQAGTQYFGPGTRLLVL.

CDR3 sequence reads: CASSLAVGGNTEAFF. The CDR3 coding sequence is TGTGCCAGCAGCTTAGCCGTGGGGGGGAACACTGAAGCTTTCTTT. V is TRBV7-9 and J is TRBJ1-1, with D maybe TRBD1 (5 bases). The CDR3 has 15 residues. The germline gives CDR1 SEHNR, CDR2 FQNEAQ (reference sequence). Trimming pared 0 bases from V and 1 base from J, leaving 9 bases between.